A single sample gave rise to the 21 T cell receptor beta chains below, sequenced in a study of T cell responses to AZD1222 COVID-19 vaccine. Assay used: immunoSEQ multiplex PCR; TCRdb lists only in-frame clones, some missing. The repertoire holds over 90,000 clones, around 91% seen once, with 35% to 50% in the top ten. The input for sequencing was peripheral blood, taken on day 0 of AZD1222 vaccination. The receptors were gathered from an adult in good health.

The J gene is TRBJ1-1, the V gene TRBV9; D not certain. The CDR3 is 13 amino acids. V was trimmed by 0 bases and J by 5 bases, leaving 8 bases between them. Germline values: CDR1 SGDLS, CDR2 YYNGEE. The DNA of the CDR3 is TGTGCCAGCAGCGTAGGAAGGAGGACTGAAGCTTTCTTT. This codes for CASSVGRRTEAFF.

The chain is built from TRBV6-2 or TRBV6-3 and TRBJ1-2, with 8 bases aligning to TRBD1. The CDR3 length is 15 residues. Trimming cost V 0 bases and J 1 base; bases outside gene matches: 1. Germline CDR1 reads MNHEY; CDR2 reads SVGEGT. The CDR3 here is CASSYSGTGNYGYTF. The CDR3 DNA follows: TGTGCCAGCAGTTACTCCGGGACAGGTAACTATGGCTACACCTTC.

The chain combines TRBV6-5 with TRBJ2-7; 9 nucleotides agree with TRBD1. CDR1 MNHEY and CDR2 SVGAGI come from the germline V gene. The length of the CDR3 is 15 residues. The V gene end was trimmed by 6 bases and the J gene end by 3 bases; junction bases not matched to a gene: 9. The CDR3 bases are TGTGCCAGCAGCCCGGGACAGGGTCATCTCTACGAGCAGTACTTC. Translated: CASSPGQGHLYEQYF.

The rearrangement links TRBV3-1 (or the pseudogene TRBV3-2) to TRBJ2-5; D remains ambiguous. Germline CDR1 LGHDT, CDR2 YNNKEL (reference sequence). This CDR3 is built from 15 residues. The ends were cut back, 1 base at V and 2 bases at J, with 11 bases in the middle. In DNA, the CDR3 is TGTGCCAGCAGCCAAGTCCCCACAGAACAAGAGACCCAGTACTTC. As protein: CASSQVPTEQETQYF.

V usage is TRBV7-3 and J usage is TRBJ2-2, with D perhaps assigned TRBD1 or TRBD2 (5 bases each). V was clipped by 1 base and J by 7 bases, with 13 bases between them. The V gene's germline CDR1 is SGHTA and CDR2 FQGTGA. This CDR3 is built from 15 residues. CDR3 bases: TGTGCCAGCAGCTTAAGGGCCGGGGCGGACGGGGAGCTGTTTTTT. Protein product: CASSLRAGADGELFF. The full variable domain, with the rest looked up from reference TRBV7-3 and TRBJ2-2, is GAGVSQTPSNKVTEKGKYVELRCDPISGHTALYWYRQSLGQGPEFLIYFQGTGAADDSGLPNDRFFAVRPEGSVSTLKIQRTERGDSAVYLCASSLRAGADGELFFGEGSRLTVL.

The V call is TRBV2, the J call TRBJ1-2, with 8 nucleotides matching TRBD1. V lost 7 bases, J lost 2 bases, and 6 bases stayed unmatched. Looked up from germline, CDR1 is SNHLY and CDR2 is FYNNEI. The CDR3 extends over 14 amino acids. The CDR3 loop reads CASTPQGGNYGYTF. CDR3 nucleotides: TGTGCCAGCACGCCACAGGGGGGGAACTATGGCTACACCTTC. Supplemented by reference TRBV2 and TRBJ1-2, the full variable domain reads EPEVTQTPSHQVTQMGQEVILRCVPISNHLYFYWYRQILGQKVEFLVSFYNNEISEKSEIFDDQFSVERPDGSNFTLKIRSTKLEDSAMYFCASTPQGGNYGYTFGSGTRLTVV.

The chain carries TRBV9 and TRBJ2-2, with 12 bases fitting TRBD2. This CDR3 has 17 amino acids. Losses at the gene ends were 4 bases for V and 0 bases for J; bases not matched to a gene: 4. Germline V CDR1 and CDR2: SGDLS, YYNGEE. This chain's CDR3 is CASSIGTSGSNTGELFF. Written as DNA, the CDR3 is TGTGCCAGCAGCATTGGGACTAGCGGGTCGAACACCGGGGAGCTGTTTTTT. The full variable domain, its missing parts supplied by reference TRBV9 and TRBJ2-2, is DSGVTQTPKHLITATGQRVTLRCSPRSGDLSVYWYQQSLDQGLQFLIQYYNGEERAKGNILERFSAQQFPDLHSELNLSSLELGDSALYFCASSIGTSGSNTGELFFGEGSRLTVL.

This sequence joins TRBV13 and TRBJ2-1, with 12 bases that match TRBD2. With V trimmed by 5 bases and J by 5 bases, 10 bases remained unmatched. The germline V gene encodes CDR1 PRHDT and CDR2 FYEKMQ (reference sequence). This CDR3 is 17 amino acids long. The CDR3: CASSPDRTSGTHNEQFF. The CDR3 nucleotides are TGTGCCAGCAGCCCGGACCGGACTAGCGGGACTCACAATGAGCAGTTCTTC.

The genes are TRBV9 and TRBJ1-4; no reliable D call. The CDR3 covers 15 residues. The germline V and J ends were trimmed by 0 bases and 4 bases, with 10 bases remaining between them. CDR1 is SGDLS and CDR2 is YYNGEE in the germline V gene. The CDR3 region has the DNA TGTGCCAGCAGCGTAGCCCTCGGTAGTAATGAAAAACTGTTTTTT. Translating gives CASSVALGSNEKLFF.

This chain links TRBV12-3 or TRBV12-4 with TRBJ1-5; no definite D call. V shed 6 bases and J shed 7 bases, with 10 bases lying between them. The CDR3 consists of 12 residues. CDR3 loop: CASSNDGQPQHF. CDR3 sequence (DNA): TGTGCCAGCAGCAACGATGGGCAGCCCCAGCATTTT.

This chain connects TRBV7-2 to TRBJ2-5; the match to TRBD2 covers 13 bases. V lost 5 bases, J lost 5 bases, and 5 bases stayed unmatched. The CDR3 contains 15 residues. The germline gives CDR1 SGHTA, CDR2 FQGNSA. The CDR3 DNA follows: TGTGCCAGCAGCACGGGACTAGCGGGACGTGAGACCCAGTACTTC. Its protein is CASSTGLAGRETQYF.

The chain recombines TRBV7-8 with TRBJ2-7, with 8 bases matching TRBD2. The germline gives CDR1 SGHVS, CDR2 FQNEAQ. This CDR3 has 14 amino acids. Trimming removed 6 bases from V and 3 bases from J; junction bases left unmatched: 7. CDR3 region: CASRSSGNDYEQYF. CDR3 coding DNA: TGTGCCAGCAGAAGTAGCGGGAATGACTACGAGCAGTACTTC.

This sequence joins TRBV18 and TRBJ2-7, with D perhaps TRBD2 (6 bases). CDR3 length: 14 residues. Per the germline V gene, CDR1 is KGHSH and CDR2 is LQKENI. V dropped 6 bases and J dropped 2 bases, with 14 bases sitting between them. CDR3 DNA sequence: TGTGCCAGCTCCAATCTAGCGATTACCTACGAGCAGTACTTC. It specifies CASSNLAITYEQYF.

The CDR3 here is CASSSQGANTGELFF. CDR3 DNA: TGTGCCAGCAGTTCACAGGGGGCGAACACCGGGGAGCTGTTTTTT. J is TRBJ2-2 and V is TRBV28; 8 bases are a match to TRBD1. The CDR3 sequence is 15 residues long. Germline-derived CDR1 and CDR2 are MDHEN and SYDVKM. V was clipped by 4 bases and J by 0 bases; unmatched bases: 1.

The chain combines TRBV24-1 with TRBJ1-1, with 11 bases lining up with TRBD1. This CDR3 has 16 residues. The V gene end was trimmed by 7 bases and the J gene end by 5 bases; junction bases not matched to a gene: 11. Germline-derived CDR1 and CDR2 are KGHDR and SFDVKD. For the CDR3, the DNA is TGTGCCACCAGCCCCACCGGGACAGGGGGACGTACTGAAGCTTTCTTT. Translating it yields CATSPTGTGGRTEAFF.

The chain has TRBV28 and TRBJ2-2; the D gene could be TRBD1 or TRBD2 (5 bases each). The CDR3 loop spans 13 amino acids. Trimming took off 2 bases at V and 5 bases at J, with 6 bases between the two ends. Germline CDR1 MDHEN, CDR2 SYDVKM. Written as DNA, the CDR3 is TGTGCCAGCAGTTTAGGGGGTACCGGGGAGCTGTTTTTT. Translating it yields CASSLGGTGELFF.

The rearrangement links TRBV5-5 to TRBJ1-5; no definite D call. CDR3 size: 13 residues. Germline assignment: CDR1 SGHKS and CDR2 YYEKEE (reference sequence). Trimming shortened V by 4 bases and J by 0 bases, and 5 bases separated the two germline ends. CDR3 nucleotide sequence: TGTGCCAGCAGCCAGAATAGCAATCAGCCCCAGCATTTT. Residues: CASSQNSNQPQHF. Based on the CDR3 plus reference TRBV5-5 and TRBJ1-5, the full variable domain is DAGVTQSPTHLIKTRGQQVTLRCSPISGHKSVSWYQQVLGQGPQFIFQYYEKEERGRGNFPDRFSARQFPNYSSELNVNALLLGDSALYLCASSQNSNQPQHFGDGTRLSIL.

CDR3 sequence: CVYTGTSGTDTQYF. The CDR3, as DNA: TGTGTCTACACAGGCACTAGCGGCACAGATACGCAGTATTTT. This sequence joins TRBV5-4 and TRBJ2-3, with 7 bases aligning to TRBD2. CDR1 SGHNT and CDR2 YYREEE come from the germline V gene (reference sequence). The CDR3 loop spans 14 amino acids.

The chain uses TRBV7-2 and TRBJ1-4, with a weak D call TRBD1 (5 bases). Trimming cost V 5 bases and J 3 bases, with 10 bases left between them. In germline, CDR1 is SGHTA, CDR2 FQGNSA. This CDR3 contains 14 residues. DNA of the CDR3: TGTGCCAGCAGCGGAGGGGTAGCTAATGAAAAACTGTTTTTT. Its translation is CASSGGVANEKLFF.

V and J are TRBV7-6 and TRBJ1-6, with D possibly matching TRBD1 (6 bases). Trimming stripped 8 bases from V and 6 bases from J, with 14 bases between. CDR1 and CDR2 from the germline V gene are SGHVS and FNYEAQ. The CDR3 is made up of 14 amino acids. CDR3 protein: CASGQSLGNSPLHF. CDR3 DNA sequence: TGTGCCAGCGGACAGTCTCTTGGTAATTCACCCCTCCACTTT.

This clone has only one observation. The genes are TRBV20-1 and TRBJ2-7; D possibly matches TRBD1 or TRBD2 (5 bases each). The CDR3 spans 13 residues. Germline lookup yields CDR1 DFQATT and CDR2 SNEGSKA (reference sequence). The germline V and J ends were trimmed by 3 bases and 4 bases, with 13 bases remaining between them. CDR3 sequence: CSASPGPRYEQYF. The CDR3 nucleotides are TGCAGTGCTAGTCCGGGACCTCGATACGAGCAGTACTTC.